The T cell receptor (beta chain) described here comes from a study of low-dose radiotherapy and immunotherapy resistance in tumors. Study-wide context: Treatment of Cohort 1 consisted of 0.5 Gy per fraction every 2 weeks, adding up to 6.5 Gy.

The CDR3 has 17 amino acids. V was pared by 3 bases and J by 7 bases, with 10 bases of the junction left unmatched. The time point here: before trial treatment. Primers used for first-strand cDNA, a TRAV- and TRBV-specific set, covered both alpha and beta chains. With a V-primer adapter and a constant-region primer, TCRs were amplified for 20 to 25 PCR cycles. By in vitro transcription, the isolated mRNA was amplified. From the reads, TCRdb called clonotypes with MiXCR, one entry per CDR3 protein. The sample lists 100,000 or so distinct CDR3 sequences, 9.4% occurring once. This clonotype was seen only a few times.

Sequences were derived from PBMCs, sampled before treatment. This TCR was sampled from a male donor with prostate cancer. J is TRBJ2-1 and V is TRBV23-1, with 12 bases lining up with TRBD1. TRBV23-1 is marked as an open reading frame, function uncertain. The CDR3 here is CASSHRWGQGAWNEQFF. As DNA, the CDR3 is TGCGCCAGCAGTCACCGATGGGGACAGGGGGCGTGGAATGAGCAGTTCTTC.